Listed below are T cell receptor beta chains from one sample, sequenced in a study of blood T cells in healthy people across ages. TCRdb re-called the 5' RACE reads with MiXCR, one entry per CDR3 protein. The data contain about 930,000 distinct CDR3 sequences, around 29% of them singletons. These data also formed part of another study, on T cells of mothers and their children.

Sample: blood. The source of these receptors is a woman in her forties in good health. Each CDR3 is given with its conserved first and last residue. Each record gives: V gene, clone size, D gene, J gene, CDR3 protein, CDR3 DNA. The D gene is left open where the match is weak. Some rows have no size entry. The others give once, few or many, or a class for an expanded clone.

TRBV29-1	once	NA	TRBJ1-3	CSVEDGSSGNTIYF	TGCAGCGTTGAGGATGGGTCTTCTGGAAACACCATATATTTT
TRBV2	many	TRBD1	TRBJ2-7	CASKGDRGLYEQYF	TGTGCCAGCAAGGGGGACAGGGGACTCTACGAGCAGTACTTC
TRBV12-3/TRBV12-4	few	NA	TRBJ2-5	CASSRVKGHQETQYF	TGTGCCAGCAGTAGGGTGAAGGGACACCAAGAGACCCAGTACTTC
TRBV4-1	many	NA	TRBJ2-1	CASSQAHIPPYNEQFF	TGCGCCAGCAGCCAGGCCCACATTCCCCCCTACAATGAGCAGTTCTTC
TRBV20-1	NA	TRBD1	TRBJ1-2	CSARRRQGAYGYTF	TGCAGTGCTAGACGAAGACAGGGCGCCTATGGCTACACCTTC
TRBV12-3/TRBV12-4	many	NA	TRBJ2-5	CASRTYQETQYF	TGTGCCAGCAGAACGTACCAAGAGACCCAGTACTTC
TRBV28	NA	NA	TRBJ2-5	CASSSAGLGGVCNEQYF	TGTGCCAGCAGTTCTGCGGGCCTTGGTGGGGTTTGCAATGAGCAGTACTTC
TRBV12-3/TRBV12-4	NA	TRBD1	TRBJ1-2	CASSSRDRPYGYTF	TGTGCCAGCAGTTCCCGGGACAGGCCCTATGGCTACACCTTC
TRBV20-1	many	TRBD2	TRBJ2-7	CSATGLAGEQQYF	TGCAGTGCTACGGGACTAGCGGGGGAACAACAGTACTTC
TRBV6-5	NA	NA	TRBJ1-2	CASSCLTGRANRGYTF	TGTGCCAGCAGTTGCCTGACTGGACGGGCCAACCGTGGCTACACCTTC
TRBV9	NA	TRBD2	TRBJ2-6	CASSRSGVGSGANVLTF	TGTGCCAGCAGCCGCAGCGGGGTAGGCTCTGGGGCCAACGTCCTGACTTTC
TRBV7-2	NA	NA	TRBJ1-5	CASSDTINQPQHF	TGTGCCAGCAGCGATACAATCAATCAGCCCCAGCATTTT
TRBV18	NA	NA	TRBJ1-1	CASSPQGLNAEAFF	TGTGCCAGCTCACCGCAGGGTTTGAACGCTGAAGCTTTCTTT
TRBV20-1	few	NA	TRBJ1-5	CSAPGPFNQPQHF	TGCAGTGCGCCGGGACCCTTTAATCAGCCCCAGCATTTT
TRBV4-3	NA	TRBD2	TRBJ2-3	CAGSQERRGGLDTQYF	TGCGCCGGCAGCCAAGAGAGGCGGGGGGGCTTGGATACGCAGTATTTT
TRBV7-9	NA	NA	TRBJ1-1	CASSPSQGRTEAFF	TGTGCCAGCAGCCCTTCACAGGGTAGGACTGAAGCTTTCTTT
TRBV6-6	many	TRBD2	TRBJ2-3	CASRGTSGGNTDTQYF	TGTGCCAGCAGGGGGACTAGCGGGGGAAACACAGATACGCAGTATTTT